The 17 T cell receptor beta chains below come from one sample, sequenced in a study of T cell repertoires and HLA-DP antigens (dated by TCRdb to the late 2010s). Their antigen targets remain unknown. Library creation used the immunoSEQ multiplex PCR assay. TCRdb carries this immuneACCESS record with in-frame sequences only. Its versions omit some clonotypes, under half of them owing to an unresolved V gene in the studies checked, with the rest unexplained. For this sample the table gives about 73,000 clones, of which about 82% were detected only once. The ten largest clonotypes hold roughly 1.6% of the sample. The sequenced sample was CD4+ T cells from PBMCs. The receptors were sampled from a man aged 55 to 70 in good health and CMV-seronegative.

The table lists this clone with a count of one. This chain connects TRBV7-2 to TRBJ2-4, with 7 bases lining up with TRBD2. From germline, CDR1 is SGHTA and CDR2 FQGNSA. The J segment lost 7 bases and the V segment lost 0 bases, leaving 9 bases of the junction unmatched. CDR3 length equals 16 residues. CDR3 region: CASSLAGRFPGNIQYF. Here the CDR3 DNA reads TGTGCCAGCAGCTTAGCCGGGAGGTTCCCCGGGAACATTCAGTACTTC.

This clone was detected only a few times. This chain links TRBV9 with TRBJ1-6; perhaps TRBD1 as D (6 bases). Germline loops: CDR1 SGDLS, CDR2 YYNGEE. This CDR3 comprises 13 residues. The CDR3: CDPTGTRISPLHF. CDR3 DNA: TGTGACCCCACAGGGACACGGATTTCACCCCTCCACTTT. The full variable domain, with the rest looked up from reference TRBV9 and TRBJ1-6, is DSGVTQTPKHLITATGQRVTLRCSPRSGDLSVYWYQQSLDQGLQFLIQYYNGEERAKGNILERFSAQQFPDLHSELNLSSLELGDSALYFCDPTGTRISPLHFGNGTRLTVT.

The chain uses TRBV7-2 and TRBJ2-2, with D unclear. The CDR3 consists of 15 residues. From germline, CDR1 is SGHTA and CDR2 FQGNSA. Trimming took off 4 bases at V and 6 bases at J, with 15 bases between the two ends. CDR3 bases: TGTGCCAGCAGCTCAAGGGTGTCACGGTCCGGGGAGCTGTTTTTT. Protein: CASSSRVSRSGELFF.

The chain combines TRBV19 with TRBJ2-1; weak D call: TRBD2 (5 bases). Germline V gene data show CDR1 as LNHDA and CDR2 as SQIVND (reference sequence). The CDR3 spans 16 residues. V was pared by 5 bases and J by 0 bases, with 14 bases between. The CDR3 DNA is TGTGCCAGTAGTCCCCAGCGGAGAAGCTCCTACAATGAGCAGTTCTTC. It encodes CASSPQRRSSYNEQFF.

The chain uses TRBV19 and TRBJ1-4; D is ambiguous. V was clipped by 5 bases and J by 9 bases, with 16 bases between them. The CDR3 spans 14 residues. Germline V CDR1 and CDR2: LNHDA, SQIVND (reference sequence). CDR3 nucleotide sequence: TGTGCCAGTAGTTTCGGCCAGTTCGGGCAAAAACTGTTTTTT. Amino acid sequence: CASSFGQFGQKLFF. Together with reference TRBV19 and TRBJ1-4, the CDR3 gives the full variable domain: DGGITQSPKYLFRKEGQNVTLSCEQNLNHDAMYWYRQDPGQGLRLIYYSQIVNDFQKGDIAEGYSVSREKKESFPLTVTSAQKNPTAFYLCASSFGQFGQKLFFGSGTQLSVL.

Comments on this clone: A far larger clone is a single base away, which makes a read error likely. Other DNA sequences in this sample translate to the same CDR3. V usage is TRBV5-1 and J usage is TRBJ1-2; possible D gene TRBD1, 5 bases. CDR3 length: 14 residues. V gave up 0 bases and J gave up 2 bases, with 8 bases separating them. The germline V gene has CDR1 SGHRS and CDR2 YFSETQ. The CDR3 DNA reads TGCGCCAGCAGCTTGGAGACAGCCAACTATGGCTACACCTTC. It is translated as CASSLETANYGYTF.

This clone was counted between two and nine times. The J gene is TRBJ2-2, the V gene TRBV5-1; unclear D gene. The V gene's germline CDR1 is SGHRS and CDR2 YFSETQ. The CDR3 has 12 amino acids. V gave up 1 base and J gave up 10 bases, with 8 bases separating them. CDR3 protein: CASSLRVAELFF. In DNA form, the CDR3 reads TGCGCCAGCAGCTTGAGAGTTGCGGAGCTGTTTTTT.

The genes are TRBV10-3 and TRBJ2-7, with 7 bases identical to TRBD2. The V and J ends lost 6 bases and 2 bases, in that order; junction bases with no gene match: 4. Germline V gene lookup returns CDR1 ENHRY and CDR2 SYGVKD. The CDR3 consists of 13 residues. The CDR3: CAIRDGTTYEQYV. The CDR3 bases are TGTGCCATCAGGGATGGGACTACCTACGAGCAGTACGTC.

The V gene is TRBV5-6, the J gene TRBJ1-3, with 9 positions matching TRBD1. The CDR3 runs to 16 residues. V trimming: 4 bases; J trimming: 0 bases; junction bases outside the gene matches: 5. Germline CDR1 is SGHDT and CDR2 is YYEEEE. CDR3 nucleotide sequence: TGTGCCAGCAGCCCCGACAGGGGGAGCTCTGGAAACACCATATATTTT. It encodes CASSPDRGSSGNTIYF.

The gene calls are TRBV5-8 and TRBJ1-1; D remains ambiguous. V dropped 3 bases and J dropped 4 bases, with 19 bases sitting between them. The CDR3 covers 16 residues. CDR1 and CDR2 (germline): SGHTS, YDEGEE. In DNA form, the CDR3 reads TGTGCCAGCAGCTACCCTAGCCTAAAGCGGGTCACTGAAGCTTTCTTT. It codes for CASSYPSLKRVTEAFF.

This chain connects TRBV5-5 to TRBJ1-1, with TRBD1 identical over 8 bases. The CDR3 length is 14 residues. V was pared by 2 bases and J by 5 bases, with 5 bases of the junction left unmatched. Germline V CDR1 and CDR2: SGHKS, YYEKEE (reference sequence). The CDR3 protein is CASSFADRGTEAFF. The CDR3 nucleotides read TGTGCCAGCAGCTTCGCCGACAGGGGTACTGAAGCTTTCTTT.

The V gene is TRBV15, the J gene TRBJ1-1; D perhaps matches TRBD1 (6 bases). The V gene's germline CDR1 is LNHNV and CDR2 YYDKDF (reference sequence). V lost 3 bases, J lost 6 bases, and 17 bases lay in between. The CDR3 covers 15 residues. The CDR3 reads CATSRAGDLDPEAFF. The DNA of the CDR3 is TGTGCCACCAGCAGGGCAGGGGATTTGGACCCTGAAGCTTTCTTT.

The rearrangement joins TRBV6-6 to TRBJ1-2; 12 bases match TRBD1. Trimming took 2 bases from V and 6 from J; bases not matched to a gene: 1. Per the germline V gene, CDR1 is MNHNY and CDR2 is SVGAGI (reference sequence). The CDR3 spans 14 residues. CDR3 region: CASSYGTGGNGYTF. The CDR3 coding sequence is TGTGCCAGCAGTTACGGGACAGGGGGCAATGGCTACACCTTC.

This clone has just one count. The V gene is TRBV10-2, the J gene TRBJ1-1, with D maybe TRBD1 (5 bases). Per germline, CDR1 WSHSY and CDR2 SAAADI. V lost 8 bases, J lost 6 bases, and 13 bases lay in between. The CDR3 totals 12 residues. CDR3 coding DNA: TGCGCCAGCGCGGGGGGAAACGCTGAAGCTTTCTTT. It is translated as CASAGGNAEAFF.

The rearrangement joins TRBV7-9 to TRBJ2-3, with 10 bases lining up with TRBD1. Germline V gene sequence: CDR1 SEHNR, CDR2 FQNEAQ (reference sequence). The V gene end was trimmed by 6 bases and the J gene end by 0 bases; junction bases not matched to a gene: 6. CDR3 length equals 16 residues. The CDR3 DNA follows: TGTGCCAGCAGATTTGGGACAGGGGCTAGCACAGATACGCAGTATTTT. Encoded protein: CASRFGTGASTDTQYF.

Here the CDR3 reads CATSAMGLAGSDTQYF. The CDR3, as DNA: TGTGCCACCAGCGCTATGGGACTAGCGGGCTCAGATACGCAGTATTTT. The chain couples TRBV15 to TRBJ2-3; 12 bases fit TRBD2. In germline, CDR1 is LNHNV, CDR2 YYDKDF (reference sequence). With V trimmed by 5 bases and J by 4 bases, 7 bases remained unmatched. The CDR3 consists of 16 residues.

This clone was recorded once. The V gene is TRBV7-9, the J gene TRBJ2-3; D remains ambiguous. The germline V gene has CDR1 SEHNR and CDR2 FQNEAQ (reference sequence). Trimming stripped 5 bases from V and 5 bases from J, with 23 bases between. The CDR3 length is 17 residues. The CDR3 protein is CASSETRGVLLGDTQYF. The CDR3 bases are TGTGCCAGCAGCGAAACCCGCGGTGTTCTCTTAGGAGATACGCAGTATTTT.